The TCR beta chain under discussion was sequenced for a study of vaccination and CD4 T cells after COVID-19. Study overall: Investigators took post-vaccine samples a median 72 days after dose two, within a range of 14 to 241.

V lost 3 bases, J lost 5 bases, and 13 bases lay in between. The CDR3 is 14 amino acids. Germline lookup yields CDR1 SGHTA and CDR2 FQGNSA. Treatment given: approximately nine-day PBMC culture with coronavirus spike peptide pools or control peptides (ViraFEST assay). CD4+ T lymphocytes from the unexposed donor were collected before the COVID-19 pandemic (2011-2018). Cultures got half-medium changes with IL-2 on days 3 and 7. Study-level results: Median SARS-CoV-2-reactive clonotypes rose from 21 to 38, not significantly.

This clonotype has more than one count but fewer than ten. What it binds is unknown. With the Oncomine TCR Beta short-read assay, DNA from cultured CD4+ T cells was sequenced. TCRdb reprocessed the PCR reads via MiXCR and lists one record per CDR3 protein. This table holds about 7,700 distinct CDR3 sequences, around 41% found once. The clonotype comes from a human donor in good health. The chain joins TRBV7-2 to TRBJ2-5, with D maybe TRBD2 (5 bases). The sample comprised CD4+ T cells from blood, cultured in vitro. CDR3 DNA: TGTGCCAGCAGCTTGAGTGGAGGTCAGGAGACCCAGTACTTC. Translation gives CASSLSGGQETQYF.